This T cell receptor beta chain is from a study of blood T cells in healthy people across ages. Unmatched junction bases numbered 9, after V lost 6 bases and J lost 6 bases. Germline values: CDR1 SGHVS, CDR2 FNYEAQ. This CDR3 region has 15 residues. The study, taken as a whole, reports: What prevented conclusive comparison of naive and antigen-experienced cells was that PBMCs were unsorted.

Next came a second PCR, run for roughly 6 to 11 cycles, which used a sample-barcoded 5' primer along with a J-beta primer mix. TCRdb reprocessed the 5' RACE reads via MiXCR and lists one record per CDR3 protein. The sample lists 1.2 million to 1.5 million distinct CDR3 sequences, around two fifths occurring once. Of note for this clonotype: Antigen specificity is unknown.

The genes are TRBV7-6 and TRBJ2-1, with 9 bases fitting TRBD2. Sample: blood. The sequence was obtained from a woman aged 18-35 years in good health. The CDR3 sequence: CASRPSGVGFNEQFF. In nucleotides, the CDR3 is TGTGCCAGCAGACCTAGCGGGGTGGGGTTCAATGAGCAGTTCTTC.